This T cell receptor (beta chain) was sequenced during a study of regulatory T cells in long-lasting Graves disease. Comments on this clonotype: Its specificity is unknown.

As for time point: persistent/refractory GD, antithyroid drugs over 5 years with positive TRAb. Preparation of the TCR library used RNA extracted from PBMCs. The CDR3 runs to 18 residues. J was trimmed by 5 bases and V by 1 base; bases with no gene match: 15. Germline values: CDR1 DFQATT, CDR2 SNEGSKA (reference sequence). Study-wide results and caveats: Persistent disease showed a preference for TRBV28, TRBJ1-2 and TRBJ2-5.

Both iRepertoire HTBI primers and Arm-PCR of CDR3 regions were used to build the TCR beta libraries. TCRdb itself ran the multiplex PCR reads through MiXCR, one entry per CDR3 protein. The table lists around 400,000 distinct CDR3 sequences, 21% of them singletons. The sequences come from peripheral blood mononuclear cells (PBMCs), collected when the disease was refractory, from a patient treated with antithyroid drugs. This receptor was obtained from a female donor with Graves disease. The gene calls are TRBV20-1 and TRBJ2-5; 11 nucleotides match TRBD2. The CDR3 region has the DNA TGCAGTGCTAGAGTGGTGGGACTAGCGGTGGGGTATAGGGAGACCCAGTACTTC. Residues: CSARVVGLAVGYRETQYF.